A single sample gave rise to the 25 T cell receptor beta chains below, sequenced in a study of T cells in Graves' hyperthyroidism and ophthalmopathy. The source material, RNA transcripts, was used to amplify TCR beta CDR3 regions. During a first-round RT-PCR of the TCR CDR3, the HTBI primer set was used. TCRdb re-called the multiplex PCR reads through MiXCR, storing one row per CDR3 protein. The table lists 500,000 to 600,000 distinct CDR3 sequences, around 15% of them singletons. Sequencing input: blood. The receptor source for this set is a woman aged 18 to 35 with Graves' hyperthyroidism.

This clonotype occurred many times. The chain uses TRBV27 and TRBJ2-1; no reliable D call. Germline V gene lookup returns CDR1 MNHEY and CDR2 SMNVEV (reference sequence). There are 16 residues in the CDR3. Trimming pared 2 bases from V and 4 bases from J, leaving 15 bases between. The CDR3 region is CASSLIPVLFYNEQFF. The CDR3 DNA sequence: TGTGCCAGCAGTTTAATCCCTGTGCTGTTTTACAATGAGCAGTTCTTC.

The V and J genes are TRBV4-1 and TRBJ2-1; 8 bases agree with TRBD1. CDR1 and CDR2 from the germline V gene are MGHRA and YSYEKL. V was clipped by 2 bases and J by 5 bases; unmatched bases: 5. CDR3 length equals 15 residues. This CDR3 is CASSQRTGFDNEQFF. Here the CDR3 DNA reads TGCGCCAGCAGCCAACGGACAGGGTTTGACAATGAGCAGTTCTTC.

Concerning this clonotype: This clone may be a read error of a much larger clone one base away. The rearrangement joins TRBV20-1 to TRBJ2-2, with D unresolved. The CDR3 is 16 residues long. The V gene's germline CDR1 is DFQATT and CDR2 SNEGSKA (reference sequence). The CDR3: CSAGDSRAPYTGELFF. For the CDR3, the DNA is TGCAGTGCTGGAGATTCTCGGGCCCCATACACCGGGGAGCTGTTTTTT.

This clonotype was counted many times. The chain uses TRBV7-8 and TRBJ1-1, with a possible D match to TRBD1 (5 bases). Deletions cut 1 base from V and 5 bases from J, with 11 bases between. This CDR3 region has 14 residues. The germline CDR1 and CDR2 sequences are SGHVS and FQNEAQ. For the CDR3, the DNA is TGTGCCAGCAGCTTAGGGCAGGGATATACTGAAGCTTTCTTT. Translated: CASSLGQGYTEAFF.

In this sample, this clonotype turned up a few times. This may be a read error: a much more frequent sequence differs by one nucleotide. The chain couples TRBV7-2 to TRBJ2-1; 7 bases match TRBD1. Germline assignment: CDR1 SGHTA and CDR2 FQGNSA. CDR3 length: 15 amino acids. Trimming at V came to 6 bases and at J to 9 bases, leaving 14 bases not matched to a gene. The CDR3 region has the DNA TGTGCCAGCAGACAAGCAGGGGGACCCGCCGGTGAGCAGTTCTTC. Its protein product is CASRQAGGPAGEQFF. The whole variable domain, remainder taken from reference TRBV7-2 and TRBJ2-1, is GAGVSQSPSNKVTEKGKDVELRCDPISGHTALYWYRQSLGQGLEFLIYFQGNSAPDKSGLPSDRFSAERTGGSVSTLTIQRTQQEDSAVYLCASRQAGGPAGEQFFGPGTRLTVL.

The chain joins TRBV7-4 to TRBJ2-7; D is perhaps TRBD1 (6 bases). This CDR3 spans 15 amino acids. Germline CDR1 is SGHVT and CDR2 is SQSDAQ. The germline V and J ends were trimmed by 6 bases and 2 bases, with 17 bases remaining between them. DNA for the CDR3: TGTGCCAGCAGTCCACAGGGACCGAATACCTACGAGCAGTACTTC. Amino acids: CASSPQGPNTYEQYF.

This clonotype was observed a few times. The chain employs TRBV7-2 and TRBJ2-1; D may be TRBD2 (6 bases). The germline CDR1 and CDR2 sequences are SGHTA and FQGNSA. The CDR3 is 19 residues long. V was pared by 2 bases and J by 5 bases, with 25 bases between. The CDR3 is CASSLTGLAGGRQDNEQFF. As DNA, the CDR3 is TGTGCCAGCAGCTTAACCGGCCTGGCCGGGGGTCGACAAGACAATGAGCAGTTCTTC.

The sample holds many counts of this clonotype. This chain links TRBV2 with TRBJ1-2; D perhaps matches TRBD1 (6 bases). The germline V and J ends were trimmed by 5 bases and 7 bases, with 20 bases remaining between them. The CDR3 is 15 residues long. Per germline, CDR1 SNHLY and CDR2 FYNNEI. The CDR3 DNA reads TGTGCCAGCAGTCTTACAGGGAATAGAAAGAGTGGCTACACCTTC. It is translated as CASSLTGNRKSGYTF.

This clonotype was observed many times. The V call is TRBV3-1, the J call TRBJ1-6; 9 bases line up with TRBD1. Germline V CDR1 and CDR2: LGHDT, YNNKEL (reference sequence). The CDR3 is made up of 15 amino acids. The V segment lost 5 bases and the J segment 9 bases; nucleotides outside the gene matches: 8. The CDR3 sequence: CASSTTGTGSSPLHF. CDR3 nucleotides: TGTGCCAGCAGCACCACCGGGACAGGGAGTTCACCCCTCCACTTT. The entire variable domain, with the rest obtained from reference TRBV3-1 and TRBJ1-6, is as follows: DTAVSQTPKYLVTQMGNDKSIKCEQNLGHDTMYWYKQDSKKFLKIMFSYNNKELIINETVPNRFSPKSPDKAHLNLHINSLELGDSAVYFCASSTTGTGSSPLHFGNGTRLTVT.

The V gene is TRBV11-3, the J gene TRBJ1-4, with TRBD1 matching over 7 bases. CDR3 length equals 16 residues. With V trimmed by 5 bases and J by 8 bases, 14 bases remained unmatched. Germline CDR1 is SGHNT and CDR2 is YENEEA. The CDR3 is CASSPKTGIFIEKLFF. CDR3 in DNA: TGTGCCAGCAGCCCGAAGACAGGGATCTTTATCGAAAAACTGTTTTTT.

In this sample, this clonotype turned up many times. The J gene is TRBJ1-5, the V gene TRBV6-1, with no clear D. The V gene lost 5 bases and the J gene lost 1 base, with 9 bases spanning the gap. The germline V gene encodes CDR1 MNHNS and CDR2 SASEGT. This CDR3 contains 14 residues. The CDR3 DNA sequence: TGTGCCAGCAGTCGGACGGGGAGCAATCAGCCCCAGCATTTT. It yields the protein CASSRTGSNQPQHF.

Of note for this clonotype: This may be a read error, as it is one base from a much larger clone. The gene calls are TRBV2 and TRBJ2-7; 7 nucleotides match TRBD1. Germline CDR1 is SNHLY and CDR2 is FYNNEI. This CDR3 contains 16 residues. V shed 6 bases, J shed 7 bases, and the junction held 18 bases outside the gene matches. In DNA form, the CDR3 reads TGTGCCAGCAGGTACGCTCAGGGACAGAGGGGCAATGAGCAGTACTTC. Translating gives CASRYAQGQRGNEQYF.

This clonotype was detected a few times. A much larger clone lies one base from this, so it may be a read error. This chain joins TRBV12-3 or TRBV12-4 and TRBJ2-1, with D uncertain. CDR3 length equals 17 residues. In DNA form, the CDR3 reads TGTGCCAGCAGTTTCATCCCGACTCCCAGCTCCTACAATGAGCGGTTCTTC. Translated, it gives CASSFIPTPSSYNERFF.

This clonotype was picked up a small number of times. V is TRBV7-9 and J is TRBJ2-7; no definite D call. CDR1 is SEHNR and CDR2 is FQNEAQ in the germline V gene (reference sequence). The CDR3 is 14 residues long. The germline V and J ends were trimmed by 1 base and 3 bases, with 10 bases remaining between them. The CDR3 spells CASSLGFSYYEQYF. For the CDR3, the DNA is TGTGCCAGCAGCTTAGGCTTCTCCTACTACGAGCAGTACTTC. Drawing the rest from reference TRBV7-9 and TRBJ2-7, the complete variable domain is DTGVSQNPRHKITKRGQNVTFRCDPISEHNRLYWYRQTLGQGPEFLTYFQNEAQLEKSRLLSDRFSAERPKGSFSTLEIQRTEQGDSAMYLCASSLGFSYYEQYFGPGTRLTVT.

The table lists this clonotype with many counts. This sequence joins TRBV7-2 and TRBJ1-1, with 10 nucleotides matching TRBD1. This CDR3 region has 14 residues. Germline V gene lookup returns CDR1 SGHTA and CDR2 FQGNSA. The J segment lost 4 bases and the V segment lost 5 bases, leaving 4 bases of the junction unmatched. CDR3 sequence (DNA): TGTGCCAGCAGCCCCGACAGGGGGCCCACTGAAGCTTTCTTT. Translation: CASSPDRGPTEAFF.

This clonotype was counted between two and nine times. This chain links TRBV5-1 with TRBJ1-4; tentative D call: TRBD1 (5 bases). The CDR3 is made up of 15 amino acids. Germline CDR1 is SGHRS and CDR2 is YFSETQ. Trimming took 2 bases from V and 8 from J, leaving 16 bases between them. CDR3 bases: TGCGCCAGCAGCTTCGGGGCCAGGGTGGGGGAAAAACTGTTTTTT. Protein sequence: CASSFGARVGEKLFF.

In this sample, this clonotype turned up many times. The CDR3 DNA is TGTGCCAGCAGCCTAGGCTATCAGGGTGAAGCTTTCTTT. Translated, it gives CASSLGYQGEAFF. This rearrangement joins TRBV11-2 to TRBJ1-1; D possibly corresponds to TRBD1 (5 bases). Trimming stripped 5 bases from V and 7 bases from J, with 14 bases between. CDR1 is SGHAT, CDR2 FQNNGV, per germline. The CDR3 length is 13 residues.

This clonotype has at least ten counts. The chain uses TRBV20-1 and TRBJ2-3; D remains unclear. Germline values: CDR1 DFQATT, CDR2 SNEGSKA (reference sequence). This CDR3 contains 10 residues. Between the trimmed V and J ends, which lost 5 bases and 1 base, there was a span of 1 base. The CDR3 loop is CSARTDTQYF. For the CDR3, the DNA is TGCAGTGCTCGCACAGATACGCAGTATTTT.

V is TRBV20-1 and J is TRBJ2-7; 11 bases fit TRBD2. The CDR3 covers 16 residues. Germline values: CDR1 DFQATT, CDR2 SNEGSKA (reference sequence). V lost 5 bases to trimming and J lost 3 bases; unmatched junction nucleotides: 12. The CDR3 spells CSAPSGGTSGFYEQYF. The CDR3 DNA is TGCAGTGCTCCTTCGGGGGGGACTAGCGGATTCTACGAGCAGTACTTC.

Many counts were recorded for this clonotype. The chain has TRBV24-1 and TRBJ2-5; D is unresolved. This CDR3 is built from 14 residues. Germline V CDR1 and CDR2: KGHDR, SFDVKD. Between the trimmed V and J ends, which lost 5 bases and 4 bases, there was a span of 13 bases. Here the CDR3 DNA reads TGTGCCACCAGTGGGGGTTCACCTCGAGAGACCCAGTACTTC. This translates into CATSGGSPRETQYF.

This clonotype was recorded at least ten times. This sequence joins TRBV28 and TRBJ2-3; possibly TRBD1 for D (7 bases). Germline loops: CDR1 MDHEN, CDR2 SYDVKM. Trimming removed 3 bases from V and 4 bases from J, with 14 bases in between. This CDR3 spans 15 amino acids. CDR3 in DNA: TGTGCCAGCAGTTTGGCAGGGGGGATCGCAGATACGCAGTATTTT. Its protein product is CASSLAGGIADTQYF. The entire variable domain, with the rest obtained from reference TRBV28 and TRBJ2-3, is as follows: DVKVTQSSRYLVKRTGEKVFLECVQDMDHENMFWYRQDPGLGLRLIYFSYDVKMKEKGDIPEGYSVSREKKERFSLILESASTNQTSMYLCASSLAGGIADTQYFGPGTRLTVL.

This clonotype was counted ten times or more. V gene TRBV4-2 combines with J gene TRBJ2-5; the match to TRBD1 covers 9 bases. Germline assignment: CDR1 LGHNA and CDR2 YNFKEQ. The CDR3 contains 15 residues. The ends lost 1 base at V and 4 bases at J; junction bases unmatched: 4. The CDR3 spells CASSQGGQGTETQYF. The CDR3 nucleotides are TGTGCCAGCAGCCAAGGGGGACAGGGCACAGAGACCCAGTACTTC.

This clonotype was counted a few times. V usage is TRBV7-9 and J usage is TRBJ2-2; no clear D. Germline V CDR1 and CDR2: SEHNR, FQNEAQ (reference sequence). The CDR3 is 12 residues long. V lost 6 bases and J lost 7, with 9 bases in between. In nucleotides, the CDR3 is TGTGCCAGCAGGTGGTCGGGCGGGGAGCTGTTTTTT. Translation: CASRWSGGELFF. The full variable domain, in which reference TRBV7-9 and TRBJ2-2 provide the parts outside the CDR3, is DTGVSQNPRHKITKRGQNVTFRCDPISEHNRLYWYRQTLGQGPEFLTYFQNEAQLEKSRLLSDRFSAERPKGSFSTLEIQRTEQGDSAMYLCASRWSGGELFFGEGSRLTVL.

This clonotype has just a few counts. The J gene is TRBJ1-2, the V gene TRBV5-1; no firm D call. This CDR3 region has 14 residues. Per germline, CDR1 SGHRS and CDR2 YFSETQ. V was shortened by 4 bases and J by 7 bases, with 17 bases between the two germline ends. As DNA, the CDR3 is TGCGCCAGCAGCCAGCACGAGACTTCGAGTGGCTACACCTTC. Translation gives CASSQHETSSGYTF.

This clonotype was picked up many times. V usage is TRBV20-1 and J usage is TRBJ2-3; TRBD2 matches at 8 bases. Looked up from germline, CDR1 is DFQATT and CDR2 is SNEGSKA (reference sequence). This CDR3 is 15 amino acids long. Losses at the gene ends were 5 bases for V and 2 bases for J; bases not matched to a gene: 9. CDR3 region: CSAPLAGRSTDTQYF. Here the CDR3 DNA reads TGCAGTGCTCCGTTAGCGGGGCGTTCCACAGATACGCAGTATTTT.